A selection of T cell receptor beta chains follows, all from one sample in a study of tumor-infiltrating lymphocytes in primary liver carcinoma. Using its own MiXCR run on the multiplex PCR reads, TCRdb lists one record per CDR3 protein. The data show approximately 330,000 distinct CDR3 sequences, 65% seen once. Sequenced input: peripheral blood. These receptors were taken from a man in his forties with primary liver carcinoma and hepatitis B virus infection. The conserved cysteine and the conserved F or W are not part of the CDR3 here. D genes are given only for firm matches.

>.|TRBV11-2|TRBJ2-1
ASSFTFYARRAGDEQF
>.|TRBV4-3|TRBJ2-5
ASSQDPTSTQY
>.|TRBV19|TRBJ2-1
ASSLSTLSSYNEQF
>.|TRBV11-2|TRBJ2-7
ASSYLGPGEQY
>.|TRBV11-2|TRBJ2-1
VSSSFSGSESSYNEQF
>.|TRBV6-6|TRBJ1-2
ASSYSRDNYGYT
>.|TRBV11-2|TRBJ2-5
VSSLERTGKTQY
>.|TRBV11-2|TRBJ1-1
ASSGGLGGNTEAF
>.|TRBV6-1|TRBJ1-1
ASRNRDKGLNTEAF
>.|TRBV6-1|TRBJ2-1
ASSLEGSNSYNEQF
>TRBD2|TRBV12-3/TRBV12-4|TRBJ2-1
ASRQSGLAGFCEQF
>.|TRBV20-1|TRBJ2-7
SARVGVTYEQY
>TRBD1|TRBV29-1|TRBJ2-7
SVEWVRQGEISYEEY
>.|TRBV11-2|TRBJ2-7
ASNLYVEPLEQY
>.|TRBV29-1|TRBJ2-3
SVGQITDTQY
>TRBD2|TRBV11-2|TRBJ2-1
ASSSTSGILNEQF
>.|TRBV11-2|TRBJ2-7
ASNRTIDEQY
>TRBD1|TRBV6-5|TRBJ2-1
ASSQGQYNEQF
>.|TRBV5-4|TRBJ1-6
ASSLERDSPLH
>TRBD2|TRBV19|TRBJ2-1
ASSIDPGLAGGDNEQF
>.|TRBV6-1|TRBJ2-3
ASSPESTDTQY
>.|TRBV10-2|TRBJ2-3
VSIEGHTQY
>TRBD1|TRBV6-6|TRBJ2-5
ASKQGQQEIQY
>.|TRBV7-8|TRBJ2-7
ASSLPPNYEQY
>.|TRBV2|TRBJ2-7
AGRPDTYEQY
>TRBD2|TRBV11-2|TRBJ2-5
ASTQSAGEGKTQY
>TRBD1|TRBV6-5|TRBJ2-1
ASSPDRGKQYEQF
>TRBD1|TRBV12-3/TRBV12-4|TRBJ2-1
ASSSRQGNEQF
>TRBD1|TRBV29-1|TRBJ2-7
SVAWDRSYEQY
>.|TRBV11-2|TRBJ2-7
AGSQLGSENYEQY
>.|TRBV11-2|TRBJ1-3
ASSSQMLDSGNTIY
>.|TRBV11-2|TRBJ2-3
ASILLSDTRY
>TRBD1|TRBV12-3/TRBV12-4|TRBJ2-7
ASSPGQDPYEQY
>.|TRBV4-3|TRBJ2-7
ASSQENLAGVYEQY
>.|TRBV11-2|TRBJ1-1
ASSLYSGLNTEAL
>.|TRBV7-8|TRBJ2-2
ASSLGPRRGGELF
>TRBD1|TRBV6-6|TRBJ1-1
ASSPQGSGTEAF
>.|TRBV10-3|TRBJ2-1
AAVERYNEQF
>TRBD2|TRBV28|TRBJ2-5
ASSLTSGRDQY
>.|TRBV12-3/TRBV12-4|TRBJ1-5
AISRPGQPQH
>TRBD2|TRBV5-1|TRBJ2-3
ASKSGSPPDTQY
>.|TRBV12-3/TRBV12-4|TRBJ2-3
ASNPGSRTDTQY
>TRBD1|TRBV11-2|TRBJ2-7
ANSRLSGQGPGEQY
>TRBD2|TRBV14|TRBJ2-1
ASSQLAGAYNEQF
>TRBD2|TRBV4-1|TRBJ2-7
ASSHGTSGRNYEQC
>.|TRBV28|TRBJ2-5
ASSLAIQETQY
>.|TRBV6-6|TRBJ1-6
ASSYSTWNDSPLH
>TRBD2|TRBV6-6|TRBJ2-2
ASSSREGGELF
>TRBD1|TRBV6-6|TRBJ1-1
ASSAQGARTEAF
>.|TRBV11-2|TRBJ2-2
ASSRGNTGELF
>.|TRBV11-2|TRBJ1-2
ASSLAGANCGYT
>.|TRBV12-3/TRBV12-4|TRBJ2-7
ASTLLPSSYGQY
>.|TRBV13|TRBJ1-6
ASNLQNSPLH
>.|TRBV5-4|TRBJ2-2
ASSQRLDSTGELF